This T cell receptor beta chain was identified in a study of blood T cell repertoires in COVID-19. Study in general: PBMCs, B-cell-depleted T cells, or T cells provided the cDNA or gDNA that made up the material.

Repertoires were generated with immunoSEQ multiplex PCR, while TCRdb's copy carries only in-frame clones and drops some. The repertoire holds 230,000 or so clones, with roughly 80% as singletons. Trimming removed 0 bases from V and 0 bases from J, with 13 bases in between. CDR1 is SGHNT and CDR2 is YYREEE in the germline V gene (reference sequence). This CDR3 has 16 residues. Sequenced sample: peripheral blood. This sequence originates from a human donor in a cohort sampled during active COVID-19. This chain links TRBV5-4 with TRBJ2-7; D possibly corresponds to TRBD1 (6 bases). CDR3 amino acids: CASSLEWTVLSYEQYF. CDR3 coding DNA: TGTGCCAGCAGCTTGGAGTGGACAGTCCTCTCCTACGAGCAGTACTTC.